This TCR beta chain was observed in a study of monozygotic twins with inflammatory bowel disease. CDR1 is LGHNA and CDR2 is YSLEER in the germline V gene. The CDR3 spans 17 residues. With the 5' RACE reads reprocessed, TCRdb shows one record per CDR3 protein and no DNA. The sample holds 400,000 to 500,000 distinct CDR3 sequences. This receptor was identified in a human donor with ulcerative colitis or Crohn's disease, or a healthy co-twin of an affected twin (not recorded which). Sequences were obtained from blood. The rearrangement uses TRBV4-3 and TRBJ2-2; the D gene TCRdb calls, TRBD1, cannot be checked with no DNA. The CDR3 loop is CASSQDGGLANTGELFF.